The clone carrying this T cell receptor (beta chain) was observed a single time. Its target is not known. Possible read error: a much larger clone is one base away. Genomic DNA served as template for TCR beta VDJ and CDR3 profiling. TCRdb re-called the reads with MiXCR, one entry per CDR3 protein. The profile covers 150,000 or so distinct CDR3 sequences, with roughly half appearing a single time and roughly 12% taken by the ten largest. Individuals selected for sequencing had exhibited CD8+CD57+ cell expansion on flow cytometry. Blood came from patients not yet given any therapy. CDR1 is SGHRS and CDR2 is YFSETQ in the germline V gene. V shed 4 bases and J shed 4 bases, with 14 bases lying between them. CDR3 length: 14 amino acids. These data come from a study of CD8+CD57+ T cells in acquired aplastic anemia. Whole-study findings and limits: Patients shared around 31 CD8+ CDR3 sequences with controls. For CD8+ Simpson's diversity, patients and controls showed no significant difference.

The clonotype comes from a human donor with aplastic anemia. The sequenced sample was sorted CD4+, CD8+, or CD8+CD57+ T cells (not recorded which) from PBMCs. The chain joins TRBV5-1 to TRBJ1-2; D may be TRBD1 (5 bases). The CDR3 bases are TGCGCCAGCAGCCTCGAAGGGGATTCCTATGGCTACACCTTC. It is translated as CASSLEGDSYGYTF.